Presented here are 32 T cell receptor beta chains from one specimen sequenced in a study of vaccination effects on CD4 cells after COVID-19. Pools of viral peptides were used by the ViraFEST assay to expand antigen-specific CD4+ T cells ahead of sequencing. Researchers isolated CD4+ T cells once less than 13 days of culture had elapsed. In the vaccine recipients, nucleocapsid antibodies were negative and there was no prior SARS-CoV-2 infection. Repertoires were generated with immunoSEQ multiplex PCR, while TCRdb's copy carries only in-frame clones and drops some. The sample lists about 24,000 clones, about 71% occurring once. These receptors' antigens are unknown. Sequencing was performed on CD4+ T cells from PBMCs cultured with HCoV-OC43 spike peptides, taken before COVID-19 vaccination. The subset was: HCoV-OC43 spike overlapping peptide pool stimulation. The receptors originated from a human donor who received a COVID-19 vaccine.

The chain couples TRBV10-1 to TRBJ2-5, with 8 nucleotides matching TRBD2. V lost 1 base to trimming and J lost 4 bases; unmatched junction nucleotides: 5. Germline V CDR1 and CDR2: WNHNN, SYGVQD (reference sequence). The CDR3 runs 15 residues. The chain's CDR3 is CASSEYTSGGETQYF. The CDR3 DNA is TGCGCCAGCAGTGAGTACACTAGCGGTGGAGAGACCCAGTACTTC.

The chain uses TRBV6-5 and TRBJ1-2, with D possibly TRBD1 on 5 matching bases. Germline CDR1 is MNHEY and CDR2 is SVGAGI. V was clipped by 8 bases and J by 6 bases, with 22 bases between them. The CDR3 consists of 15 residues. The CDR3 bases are TGTGCCAGCCCTACCCCGCCCCGGACAATAGATGGCTACACCTTC. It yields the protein CASPTPPRTIDGYTF.

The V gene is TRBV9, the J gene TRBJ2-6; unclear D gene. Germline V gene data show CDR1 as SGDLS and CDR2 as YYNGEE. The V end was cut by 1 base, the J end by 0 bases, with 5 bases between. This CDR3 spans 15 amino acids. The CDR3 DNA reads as TGTGCCAGCAGCGTACCGCGCTCTGGGGCCAACGTCCTGACTTTC. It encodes CASSVPRSGANVLTF.

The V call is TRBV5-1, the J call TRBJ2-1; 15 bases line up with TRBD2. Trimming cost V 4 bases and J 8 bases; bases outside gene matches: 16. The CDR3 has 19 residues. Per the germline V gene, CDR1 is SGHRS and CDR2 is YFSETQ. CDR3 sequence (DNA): TGCGCCAGCAGCACAGGGACTAGCGGGGGGCCCGGTCTTATCGATGAGCAGTTCTTC. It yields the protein CASSTGTSGGPGLIDEQFF.

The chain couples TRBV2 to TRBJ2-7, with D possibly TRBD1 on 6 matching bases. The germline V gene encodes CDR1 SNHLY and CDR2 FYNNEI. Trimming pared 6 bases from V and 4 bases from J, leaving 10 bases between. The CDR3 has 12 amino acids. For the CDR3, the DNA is TGTGCCAGCAGATCAGACAGGTACGAGCAGTACTTC. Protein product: CASRSDRYEQYF. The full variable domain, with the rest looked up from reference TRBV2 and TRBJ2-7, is EPEVTQTPSHQVTQMGQEVILRCVPISNHLYFYWYRQILGQKVEFLVSFYNNEISEKSEIFDDQFSVERPDGSNFTLKIRSTKLEDSAMYFCASRSDRYEQYFGPGTRLTVT.

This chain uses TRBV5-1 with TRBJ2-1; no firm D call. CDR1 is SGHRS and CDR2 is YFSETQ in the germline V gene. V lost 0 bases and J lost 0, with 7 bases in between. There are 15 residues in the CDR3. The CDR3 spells CASSLESGSYNEQFF. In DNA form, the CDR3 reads TGCGCCAGCAGCTTGGAAAGTGGCTCCTACAATGAGCAGTTCTTC.

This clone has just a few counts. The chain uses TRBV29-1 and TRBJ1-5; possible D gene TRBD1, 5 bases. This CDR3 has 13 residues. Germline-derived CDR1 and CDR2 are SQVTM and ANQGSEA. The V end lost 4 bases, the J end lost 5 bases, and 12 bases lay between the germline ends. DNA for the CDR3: TGCAGCGTTGTGTCAGGGAACGATCAGCCCCAGCATTTT. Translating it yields CSVVSGNDQPQHF.

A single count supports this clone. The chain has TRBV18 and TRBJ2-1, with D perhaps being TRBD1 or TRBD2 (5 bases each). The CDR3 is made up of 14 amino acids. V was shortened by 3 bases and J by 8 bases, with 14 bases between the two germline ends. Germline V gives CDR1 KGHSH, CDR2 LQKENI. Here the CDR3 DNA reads TGTGCCAGCTCACCCCAGTGGGGGATGGATGAGCAGTTCTTC. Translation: CASSPQWGMDEQFF.

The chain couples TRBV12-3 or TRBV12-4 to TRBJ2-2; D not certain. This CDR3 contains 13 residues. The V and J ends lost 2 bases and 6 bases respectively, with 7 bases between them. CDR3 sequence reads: CASSLSVAGELFF. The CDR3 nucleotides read TGTGCCAGCAGTTTAAGTGTAGCCGGGGAGCTGTTTTTT.

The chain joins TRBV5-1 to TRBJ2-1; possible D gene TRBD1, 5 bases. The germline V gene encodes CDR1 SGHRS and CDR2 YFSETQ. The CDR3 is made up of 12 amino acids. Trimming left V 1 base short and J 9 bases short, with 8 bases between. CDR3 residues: CASSLQGREQFF. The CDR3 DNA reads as TGCGCCAGCAGCTTGCAGGGTCGTGAGCAGTTCTTC.

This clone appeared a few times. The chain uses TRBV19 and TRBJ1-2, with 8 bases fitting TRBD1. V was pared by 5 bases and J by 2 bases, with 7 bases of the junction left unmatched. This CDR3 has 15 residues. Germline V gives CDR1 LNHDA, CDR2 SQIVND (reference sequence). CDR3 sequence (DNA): TGTGCCAGTAGTTTCGCGGACAGGGCGAACTATGGCTACACCTTC. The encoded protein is CASSFADRANYGYTF.

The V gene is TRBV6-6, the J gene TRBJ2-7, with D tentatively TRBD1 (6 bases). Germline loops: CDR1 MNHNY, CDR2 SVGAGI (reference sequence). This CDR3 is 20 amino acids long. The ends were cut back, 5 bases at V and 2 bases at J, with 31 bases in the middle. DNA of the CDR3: TGTGCCAGCAGTCCAGACCAATTAGGGGGAGAGTGGGAGAGTCCCTACGAGCAGTACTTC. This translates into CASSPDQLGGEWESPYEQYF.

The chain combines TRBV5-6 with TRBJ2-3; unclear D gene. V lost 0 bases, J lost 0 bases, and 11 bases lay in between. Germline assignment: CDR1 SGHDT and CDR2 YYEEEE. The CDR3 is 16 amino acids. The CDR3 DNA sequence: TGTGCCAGCAGCTTGGGTGCGTTACACAGCACAGATACGCAGTATTTT. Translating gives CASSLGALHSTDTQYF. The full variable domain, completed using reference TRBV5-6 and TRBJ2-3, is DAGVTQSPTHLIKTRGQQVTLRCSPKSGHDTVSWYQQALGQGPQFIFQYYEEEERQRGNFPDRFSGHQFPNYSSELNVNALLLGDSALYLCASSLGALHSTDTQYFGPGTRLTVL.

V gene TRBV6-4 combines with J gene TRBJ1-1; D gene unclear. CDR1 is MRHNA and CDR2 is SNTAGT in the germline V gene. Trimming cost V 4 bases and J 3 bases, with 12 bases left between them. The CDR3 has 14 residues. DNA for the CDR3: TGTGCCAGCAGTGTACAACCTGAAGACACTGAAGCTTTCTTT. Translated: CASSVQPEDTEAFF.

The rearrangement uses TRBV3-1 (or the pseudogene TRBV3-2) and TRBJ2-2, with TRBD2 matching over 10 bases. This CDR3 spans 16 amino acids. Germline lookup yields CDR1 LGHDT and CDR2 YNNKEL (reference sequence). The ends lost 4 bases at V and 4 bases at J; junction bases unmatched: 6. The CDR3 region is CASSRASGSSTGELFF. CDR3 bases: TGTGCCAGCAGCCGAGCTAGCGGGAGTTCCACCGGGGAGCTGTTTTTT.

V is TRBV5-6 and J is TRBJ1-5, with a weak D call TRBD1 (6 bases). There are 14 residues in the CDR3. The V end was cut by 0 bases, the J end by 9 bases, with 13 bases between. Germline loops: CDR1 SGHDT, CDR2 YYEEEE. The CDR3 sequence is CASSLGKGGGPQHF. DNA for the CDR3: TGTGCCAGCAGCTTGGGAAAGGGGGGAGGGCCCCAGCATTTT.

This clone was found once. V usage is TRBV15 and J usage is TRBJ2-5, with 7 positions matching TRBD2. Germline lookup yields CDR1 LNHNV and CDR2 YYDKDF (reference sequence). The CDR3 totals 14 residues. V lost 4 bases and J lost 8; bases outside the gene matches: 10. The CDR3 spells CATSNRGGGETQYF. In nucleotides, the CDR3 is TGTGCCACCAGCAATCGCGGGGGAGGGGAAACCCAGTACTTC. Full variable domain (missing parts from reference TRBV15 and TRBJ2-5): DAMVIQNPRYQVTQFGKPVTLSCSQTLNHNVMYWYQQKSSQAPKLLFHYYDKDFNNEADTPDNFQSRRPNTSFCFLDIRSPGLGDTAMYLCATSNRGGGETQYFGPGTRLLVL.

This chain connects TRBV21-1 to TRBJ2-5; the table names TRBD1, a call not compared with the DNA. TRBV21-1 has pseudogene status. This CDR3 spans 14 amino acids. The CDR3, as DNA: TGTGCCAGCAGGGGCAAGTGGGCCAGAGAGACCCAGTACTTC. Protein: CASRGKWARETQYF.

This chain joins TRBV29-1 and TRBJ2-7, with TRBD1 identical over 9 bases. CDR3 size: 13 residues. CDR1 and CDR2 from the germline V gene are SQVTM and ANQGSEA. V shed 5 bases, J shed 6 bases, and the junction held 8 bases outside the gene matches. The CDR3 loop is CSVLRDRESEQYF. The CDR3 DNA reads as TGCAGCGTTCTTAGGGACAGGGAGTCCGAGCAGTACTTC.

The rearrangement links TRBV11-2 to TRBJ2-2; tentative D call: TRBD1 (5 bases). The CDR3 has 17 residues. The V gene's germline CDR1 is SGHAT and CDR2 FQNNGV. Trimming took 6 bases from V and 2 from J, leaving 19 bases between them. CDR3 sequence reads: CASRLIPREINTGELFF. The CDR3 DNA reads TGTGCCAGCAGACTCATACCCAGGGAAATAAACACCGGGGAGCTGTTTTTT.

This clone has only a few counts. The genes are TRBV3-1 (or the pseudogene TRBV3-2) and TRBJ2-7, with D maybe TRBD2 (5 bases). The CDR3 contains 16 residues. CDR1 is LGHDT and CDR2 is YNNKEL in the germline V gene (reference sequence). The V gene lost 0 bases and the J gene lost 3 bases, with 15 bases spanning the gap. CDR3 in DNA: TGTGCCAGCAGCCAAGAACGCCCTGGACTGATCTACGAGCAGTACTTC. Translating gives CASSQERPGLIYEQYF.

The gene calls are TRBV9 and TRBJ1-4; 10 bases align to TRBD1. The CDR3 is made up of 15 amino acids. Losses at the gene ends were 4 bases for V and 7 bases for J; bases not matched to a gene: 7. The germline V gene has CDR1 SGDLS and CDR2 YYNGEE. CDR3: CASSSWTGGGEKLFF. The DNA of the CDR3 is TGTGCCAGCAGCTCATGGACAGGGGGAGGTGAAAAACTGTTTTTT.

The CDR3 coding sequence is TGTGCCAGTAGTTTCTCGGGGAGAGGCTACACCTTC. Translated, it gives CASSFSGRGYTF. J is TRBJ1-2 and V is TRBV19; D remains ambiguous. The CDR3 sequence is 12 residues long. Trimming stripped 5 bases from V and 8 bases from J, with 12 bases between. Looked up from germline, CDR1 is LNHDA and CDR2 is SQIVND (reference sequence).

CDR3 loop: CASTQAGAKNIQYF. The CDR3 nucleotides are TGTGCCAGCACCCAAGCAGGAGCCAAAAACATTCAGTACTTC. J is TRBJ2-4 and V is TRBV6-5; D remains unclear. V was cut by 7 bases and J by 0 bases, with 10 bases left in between. The CDR3 spans 14 residues. The germline V gene encodes CDR1 MNHEY and CDR2 SVGAGI.

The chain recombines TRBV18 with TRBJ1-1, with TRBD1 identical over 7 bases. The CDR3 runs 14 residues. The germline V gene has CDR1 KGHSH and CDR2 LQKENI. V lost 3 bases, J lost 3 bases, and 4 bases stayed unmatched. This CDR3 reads CASSPVRGDTEAFF. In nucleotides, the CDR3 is TGTGCCAGCTCACCTGTCAGGGGGGACACTGAAGCTTTCTTT.

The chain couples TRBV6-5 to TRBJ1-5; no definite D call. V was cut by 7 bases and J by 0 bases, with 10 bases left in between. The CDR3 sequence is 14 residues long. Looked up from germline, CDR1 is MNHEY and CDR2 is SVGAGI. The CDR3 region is CASTSQDSNQPQHF. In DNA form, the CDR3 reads TGTGCCAGCACCTCTCAGGATAGCAATCAGCCCCAGCATTTT.

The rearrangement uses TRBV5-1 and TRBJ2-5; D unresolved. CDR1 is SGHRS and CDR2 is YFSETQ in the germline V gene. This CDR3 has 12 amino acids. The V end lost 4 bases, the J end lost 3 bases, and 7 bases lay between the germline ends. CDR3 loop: CASSPNEETQYF. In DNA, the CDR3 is TGCGCCAGCAGCCCCAATGAAGAGACCCAGTACTTC.

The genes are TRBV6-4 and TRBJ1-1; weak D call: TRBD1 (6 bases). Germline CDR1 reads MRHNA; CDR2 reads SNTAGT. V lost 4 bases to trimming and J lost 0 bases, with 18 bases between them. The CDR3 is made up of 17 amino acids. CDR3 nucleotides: TGTGCCAGCAGTGTGGGGGCTTACGGGGCACTGAACACTGAAGCTTTCTTT. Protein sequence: CASSVGAYGALNTEAFF.

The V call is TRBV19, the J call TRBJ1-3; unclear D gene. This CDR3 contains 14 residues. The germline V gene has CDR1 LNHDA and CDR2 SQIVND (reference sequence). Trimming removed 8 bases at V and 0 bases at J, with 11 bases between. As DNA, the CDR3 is TGTGCCAGTGCGCGGGGTAGCTCTGGAAACACCATATATTTT. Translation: CASARGSSGNTIYF.

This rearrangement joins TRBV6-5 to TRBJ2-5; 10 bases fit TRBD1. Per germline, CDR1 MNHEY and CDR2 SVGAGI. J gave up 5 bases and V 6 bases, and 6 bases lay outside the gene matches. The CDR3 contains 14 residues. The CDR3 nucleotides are TGTGCCAGCAGATCCGGGACAGGGGTGGAGACCCAGTACTTC. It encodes CASRSGTGVETQYF.

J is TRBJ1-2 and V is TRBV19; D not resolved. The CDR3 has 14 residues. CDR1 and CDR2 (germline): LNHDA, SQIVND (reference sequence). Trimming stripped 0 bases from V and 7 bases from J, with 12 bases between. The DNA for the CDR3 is TGTGCCAGTAGTATAGACCCCCAACTGGGTGGCTACACCTTC. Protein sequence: CASSIDPQLGGYTF.

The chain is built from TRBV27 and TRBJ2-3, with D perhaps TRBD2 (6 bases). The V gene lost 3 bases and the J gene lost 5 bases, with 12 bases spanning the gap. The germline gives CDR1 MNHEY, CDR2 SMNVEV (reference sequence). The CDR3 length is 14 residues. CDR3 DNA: TGTGCCAGCAGTTTTGGAGGGGTGATAGATACGCAGTATTTT. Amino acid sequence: CASSFGGVIDTQYF.